Given below is one T cell receptor beta chain in context. Its antigen is unidentified. These data come from a study of OX40 agonist ivuxolimab in advanced cancers. Overall study: Age averaged around 58 years (range about 20 to 79), and just over 80% were male. Study outcomes and limitations: Mean expanded clone counts were higher in CD8+ than CD4+ T cells.

This CDR3 is 15 amino acids long. The trim removed 0 bases at V and 3 bases at J, leaving 1 base unmatched. In germline, CDR1 is LNHNV, CDR2 YYDKDF (reference sequence). The table came from immunoSEQ multiplex PCR; TCRdb's copy has only in-frame clones and leaves some out. The sample lists roughly 30,000 clones, about nine tenths occurring once. The receptor was derived from an adult with an advanced solid tumor such as melanoma, head and neck, liver or kidney cancer. The rearrangement uses TRBV15 and TRBJ2-7, with 11 positions matching TRBD2. The source material was CD4+ or CD8+ T cells sorted from blood, sampled in a trial of the OX40 agonist ivuxolimab. CDR3 in amino acids: CATSRDTSGSYEQYF. CDR3 bases: TGTGCCACCAGCAGAGATACTAGCGGGAGCTACGAGCAGTACTTC.